The 11 T cell receptor beta chains listed next were all sequenced from one sample in a study of neoadjuvant anti-PD-1 for oral cavity cancer. Generated by immunoSEQ multiplex PCR, the TCRdb table keeps only in-frame clones and is missing some. The table shows more than 6,500 clones, with around three quarters occurring only once. Sample time point: after neoadjuvant nivolumab, at surgical resection. This specimen consisted of PBMCs, obtained after nivolumab (anti-PD-1) treatment. These receptor sequences come from a person aged 40 to 85 with oral cavity squamous cell carcinoma.

About this clone: The junction shows a germline mismatch at one end, possibly a read error. The chain employs TRBV4-3 and TRBJ2-3; D perhaps matches TRBD1 (6 bases). The germline CDR1 and CDR2 sequences are LGHNA and YSLEER. CDR3 length: 13 residues. In DNA form, the CDR3 reads TGCGCCAGCAGCCAAGATCAGGGGACGGCGGCAAACTTT. It translates to CASSQDQGTAANF.

This clone was found a few times. V gene TRBV10-3 combines with J gene TRBJ1-5; D may be TRBD1 (5 bases). The CDR3 has 14 amino acids. Per germline, CDR1 ENHRY and CDR2 SYGVKD. Between the trimmed V and J ends, which lost 0 bases and 5 bases, there was a span of 8 bases. CDR3 sequence reads: CAISESRGDQPQHF. The CDR3 DNA follows: TGTGCCATCAGTGAGTCGAGAGGGGATCAGCCCCAGCATTTT.

This clone has just one count. The rearrangement links TRBV6-1 to TRBJ2-2; no definite D call. This CDR3 region has 14 residues. With 2 bases removed from V and 1 base from J, the gap between germline ends came to 5 bases. Germline loops: CDR1 MNHNS, CDR2 SASEGT. DNA of the CDR3: TGTGCCAGCAGTGAACAGGAGAACACCGGGGAGCTGTTTTTT. Protein sequence: CASSEQENTGELFF.

The V and J genes are TRBV5-4 and TRBJ1-1; TRBD1 aligns across 8 bases. The CDR3 extends over 16 amino acids. Germline lookup yields CDR1 SGHNT and CDR2 YYREEE (reference sequence). V lost 4 bases to trimming and J lost 1 base; unmatched junction nucleotides: 9. This CDR3 reads CASSARDRPPNTEAFF. In DNA, the CDR3 is TGTGCCAGCAGCGCCCGGGACAGGCCCCCGAACACTGAAGCTTTCTTT.

The J gene is TRBJ1-2, the V gene TRBV4-3; TRBD1 matches 9 bases. Unmatched junction bases numbered 1, after V lost 0 bases and J lost 5 bases. The CDR3 consists of 14 residues. CDR1 and CDR2 (germline): LGHNA, YSLEER. The CDR3 region has the DNA TGCGCCAGCAGCCAAGAGGGACAGGGATATGGCTACACCTTC. This gives the protein CASSQEGQGYGYTF.

This rearrangement joins TRBV4-3 to TRBJ1-2; a weak D match, TRBD1 (5 bases). The germline gives CDR1 LGHNA, CDR2 YSLEER. The CDR3 consists of 16 residues. V was shortened by 0 bases and J by 3 bases, with 14 bases between the two germline ends. The CDR3 DNA reads TGCGCCAGCAGCCAAGATCGGGACGGTTTTGACTATGGCTACACCTTC. Its protein product is CASSQDRDGFDYGYTF.

The chain links TRBV27 to TRBJ2-1; D perhaps matches TRBD1 (5 bases). The CDR3 is 14 residues long. Germline CDR1 reads MNHEY; CDR2 reads SMNVEV (reference sequence). Trimming took 6 bases from V and 5 from J, leaving 14 bases between them. The CDR3 DNA reads as TGTGCCAGCAGGCTGCAGGGCGCCAACAATGAGCAGTTCTTC. It encodes CASRLQGANNEQFF.

The genes are TRBV9 and TRBJ1-3; possibly TRBD1 for D (5 bases). Germline CDR1 is SGDLS and CDR2 is YYNGEE. The CDR3 loop spans 14 amino acids. Trimming removed 0 bases from V and 8 bases from J, with 12 bases in between. The CDR3 DNA reads as TGTGCCAGCAGCGTAGACTTGACGGGGGACACCATATATTTT. Protein sequence: CASSVDLTGDTIYF.

This clone was seen a single time. The genes are TRBV9 and TRBJ2-1; D uncertain. Germline V gene data show CDR1 as SGDLS and CDR2 as YYNGEE. There are 15 residues in the CDR3. The germline V and J ends were trimmed by 4 bases and 6 bases, with 17 bases remaining between them. CDR3 protein: CASSPRLKLGNEQFF. For the CDR3, the DNA is TGTGCCAGCAGCCCTCGACTCAAGCTGGGCAATGAGCAGTTCTTC.

This clone was observed a few times. The J gene is TRBJ1-6, the V gene TRBV6-5, with TRBD1 identical over 7 bases. The V gene end was trimmed by 6 bases and the J gene end by 7 bases; junction bases not matched to a gene: 6. CDR1 is MNHEY, CDR2 SVGAGI, per germline. The CDR3 has 14 amino acids. CDR3 DNA sequence: TGTGCCAGCAGACCGGGACAGACGAATTCACCCCTCCACTTT. Protein sequence: CASRPGQTNSPLHF.

The rearrangement links TRBV19 to TRBJ1-1, with 7 bases identical to TRBD1. CDR1 LNHDA and CDR2 SQIVND come from the germline V gene (reference sequence). V trimming: 4 bases; J trimming: 1 base; junction bases outside the gene matches: 3. The CDR3 length is 14 residues. DNA of the CDR3: TGTGCCAGTAGTACCCACAGGGGGAACACTGAAGCTTTCTTT. It encodes CASSTHRGNTEAFF.